This TCR beta chain stems from a study of PD-1 blockade in classical Hodgkin lymphoma. Note on this clone: Its antigen is unknown.

Each and every patient relapsed after autologous stem cell transplantation, and patients got differing brentuximab vedotin exposure. Best responses were complete response, partial response or progressive disease. The CDR3 runs to 14 residues. CDR1 is MNHNY, CDR2 SVGAGI, per germline (reference sequence). V was cut by 1 base and J by 8 bases, with 14 bases left in between. Overall study findings and caveats: Relative to healthy donors, newly diagnosed patients reportedly had lower baseline TCR diversity, which was reported as lower still in relapsed/refractory patients. Complete responders matched newly diagnosed patients in baseline diversity.

The method was immunoSEQ multiplex PCR; TCRdb's version includes in-frame clones alone and lacks a portion of them. The table lists more than 35,000 clones, 76% of them singletons. The J gene is TRBJ1-1, the V gene TRBV6-6; no clear D gene. The material sequenced was peripheral blood mononuclear cells (PBMCs), taken before the second cycle of nivolumab. The sequence came from a human donor with classical Hodgkin lymphoma. Here the CDR3 reads CASSYFGIPGEAFF. CDR3 coding DNA: TGTGCCAGCAGTTACTTTGGGATCCCTGGGGAAGCTTTCTTT.